A single sample gave rise to the 30 T cell receptor beta chains below, sequenced in a study of T cells in Graves' hyperthyroidism and ophthalmopathy. RNA transcripts gave rise to amplified TCR beta CDR3 regions. The primer set for the first-round RT-PCR of the TCR CDR3 was HTBI. One entry per CDR3 protein, called by TCRdb with MiXCR from the multiplex PCR reads. The top ten clones hold around a tenth of a sample with about 360,000 distinct CDR3 sequences, less than 15% of them seen once. The sequencing sample was made of blood. The receptors here all came from a young woman with Graves' hyperthyroidism.

This clonotype came up many times. The chain uses TRBV6-1 and TRBJ1-1; 9 nucleotides align to TRBD1. From germline, CDR1 is MNHNS and CDR2 SASEGT. V shed 6 bases, J shed 5 bases, and the junction held 7 bases outside the gene matches. The CDR3 runs 14 residues. The DNA for the CDR3 is TGTGCCAGCAGAAGAGGGACAGGGAGTACTGAAGCTTTCTTT. Its protein product is CASRRGTGSTEAFF.

This clonotype was seen a handful of times. The chain links TRBV9 to TRBJ1-2; maybe TRBD1 (6 bases). CDR1 is SGDLS and CDR2 is YYNGEE in the germline V gene. V lost 0 bases and J lost 6, with 15 bases in between. The CDR3 has 15 amino acids. CDR3 sequence reads: CASSVGKGGHDGYTF. DNA of the CDR3: TGTGCCAGCAGCGTAGGTAAAGGGGGACATGATGGCTACACCTTC.

This clonotype came up many times. This rearrangement joins TRBV27 to TRBJ1-3, with unresolved D. This CDR3 has 15 amino acids. Germline CDR1 MNHEY, CDR2 SMNVEV (reference sequence). V was pared by 8 bases and J by 1 base, with 15 bases between. DNA of the CDR3: TGTGCCAGCCGAAAAGCAGGCTCTTCTGGAAACACCATATATTTT. Translated: CASRKAGSSGNTIYF.

There are many counts of this clonotype. The chain couples TRBV5-1 to TRBJ2-7; a weak D match, TRBD1 (5 bases). There are 15 residues in the CDR3. Trimming left V 4 bases short and J 2 bases short, with 16 bases between. Looked up from germline, CDR1 is SGHRS and CDR2 is YFSETQ. CDR3 nucleotide sequence: TGCGCCAGCAGCCCCGATCTCGACAGAACCTACGAGCAGTACTTC. Amino acids: CASSPDLDRTYEQYF.

This clonotype was picked up a small number of times. This chain links TRBV3-1 with TRBJ1-2; D possibly corresponds to TRBD1 (5 bases). Looked up from germline, CDR1 is LGHDT and CDR2 is YNNKEL (reference sequence). The CDR3 totals 14 residues. V lost 2 bases, J lost 2 bases, and 9 bases lay in between. DNA for the CDR3: TGTGCCAGCAGCCAACCGACAGAGAACTATGGCTACACCTTC. Residues: CASSQPTENYGYTF.

In this sample, this clonotype turned up many times. The V and J genes are TRBV28 and TRBJ1-1, with D possibly matching TRBD1 (5 bases). Germline CDR1 MDHEN, CDR2 SYDVKM. The CDR3 is 12 amino acids. V shed 8 bases and J shed 6 bases, with 13 bases lying between them. The CDR3 DNA reads TGTGCCAGCCGACAGCTGGACGCTGAAGCTTTCTTT. Its protein is CASRQLDAEAFF.

This clonotype was detected ten times or more. This sequence joins TRBV5-1 and TRBJ2-7; no reliable D call. The CDR3 covers 13 residues. Trimming removed 0 bases at V and 5 bases at J, with 9 bases between. Germline V gene data show CDR1 as SGHRS and CDR2 as YFSETQ. CDR3 nucleotide sequence: TGCGCCAGCAGCTTGGGACTCCCTGACGAGCAGTACTTC. Its translation is CASSLGLPDEQYF.

This clonotype showed up many times. The chain carries TRBV28 and TRBJ1-5; perhaps TRBD1 as D (5 bases). CDR1 MDHEN and CDR2 SYDVKM come from the germline V gene. The CDR3 consists of 14 residues. The V end was cut by 7 bases, the J end by 0 bases, with 10 bases between. The chain's CDR3 is CASKRGYSNQPQHF. Here the CDR3 DNA reads TGTGCCAGCAAGAGGGGTTATAGCAATCAGCCCCAGCATTTT.

V usage is TRBV20-1 and J usage is TRBJ2-7, with D hard to call. The CDR3 length is 11 residues. V dropped 0 bases and J dropped 4 bases, with 4 bases sitting between them. Germline lookup yields CDR1 DFQATT and CDR2 SNEGSKA (reference sequence). The chain's CDR3 is CSAREAYEQYF. The CDR3 DNA reads as TGCAGTGCTAGAGAAGCTTACGAGCAGTACTTC.

This clonotype showed up many times. This sequence joins TRBV3-1 and TRBJ2-5; D might be TRBD1 or TRBD2, each matching 6 bases. V was clipped by 3 bases and J by 5 bases, with 13 bases between them. Germline V gene lookup returns CDR1 LGHDT and CDR2 YNNKEL (reference sequence). The CDR3 spans 14 residues. DNA of the CDR3: TGTGCCAGCAGCCAGTTCCGGGGGCTCGAGACCCAGTACTTC. As protein: CASSQFRGLETQYF.

The sample holds many counts of this clonotype. The V call is TRBV20-1, the J call TRBJ1-5; TRBD1 is a possible D gene (5 bases). Between the trimmed V and J ends, which lost 6 bases and 3 bases, there was a span of 12 bases. Germline assignment: CDR1 DFQATT and CDR2 SNEGSKA (reference sequence). There are 13 residues in the CDR3. The CDR3 bases are TGCAGTGCCCTCGACAGCCTCAATCAGCCCCAGCATTTT. This codes for CSALDSLNQPQHF.

In its sample, this clonotype was seen many times. CDR3 amino acids: CASSRYSGTTNTGELFF. The CDR3 DNA reads as TGTGCCAGCAGTCGGTACAGCGGGACTACGAACACCGGGGAGCTGTTTTTT. The chain is built from TRBV27 and TRBJ2-2; 7 bases map to TRBD2. CDR1 and CDR2 (germline): MNHEY, SMNVEV (reference sequence). The CDR3 spans 17 residues. V gave up 5 bases and J gave up 0 bases; unmatched junction bases: 9.

On this clonotype itself: A single base separates this from a much larger clone, so it may be a read error. The rearrangement uses TRBV2 and TRBJ1-4, with a weak D call TRBD1 (6 bases). Between the trimmed V and J ends, which lost 2 bases and 6 bases, there was a span of 13 bases. Germline V lookup: CDR1 SNHLY, CDR2 FYNNEI. There are 15 residues in the CDR3. This CDR3 reads CASSELSQGYEKLFF. The CDR3 bases are TGTGCCAGCAGTGAACTCAGCCAGGGGTATGAAAAACTGTTTTTT. The whole variable domain, filled in from reference TRBV2 and TRBJ1-4, reads EPEVTQTPSHQVTQMGQEVILRCVPISNHLYFYWYRQILGQKVEFLVSFYNNEISEKSEIFDDQFSVERPDGSNFTLKIRSTKLEDSAMYFCASSELSQGYEKLFFGSGTQLSVL.

The chain links TRBV14 to TRBJ2-7, with TRBD1 matching 7 bases. Germline lookup yields CDR1 SGHDN and CDR2 FVKESK. The CDR3 covers 16 residues. After removal of 4 bases from V and 0 bases from J, the junction contained 9 bases not matched to a gene. The CDR3 nucleotides read TGTGCCAGCAGCCTCTTGCTCCGGGACAGCTCCTACGAGCAGTACTTC. This sequence encodes CASSLLLRDSSYEQYF.

The gene calls are TRBV4-3 and TRBJ2-5; maybe TRBD2 (7 bases). This CDR3 is built from 16 residues. V shed 4 bases and J shed 5 bases, with 20 bases lying between them. Germline V CDR1 and CDR2: LGHNA, YSLEER. The CDR3 region is CASSPSGGGGGETQYF. Written as DNA, the CDR3 is TGCGCCAGCAGCCCCAGCGGAGGAGGGGGAGGGGAGACCCAGTACTTC.

V gene TRBV6-4 combines with J gene TRBJ2-7; D is perhaps TRBD1 or TRBD2 (5 bases each). Trimming left V 5 bases short and J 8 bases short, with 10 bases between. CDR1 is MRHNA, CDR2 SNTAGT, per germline. This CDR3 spans 11 amino acids. CDR3 protein: CASSRGVQQYF. In DNA form, the CDR3 reads TGTGCCAGCAGTAGGGGAGTACAGCAGTACTTC.

Many counts were recorded for this clonotype. This chain links TRBV6-1 with TRBJ2-3; a weak D match, TRBD2 (6 bases). V lost 6 bases and J 1 base, leaving 17 bases between the germline ends. The germline CDR1 and CDR2 sequences are MNHNS and SASEGT. CDR3 length equals 16 residues. CDR3 bases: TGTGCCAGCAGACCACCCCGGGGAGGCGGCACAGATACGCAGTATTTT. Translating gives CASRPPRGGGTDTQYF.

This clonotype was seen only once. A much larger clone is a single base away; this may be a read error. J is TRBJ1-4 and V is TRBV2; D gene unclear. Germline assignment: CDR1 SNHLY and CDR2 FYNNEI. The length of the CDR3 is 13 residues. V was trimmed by 1 base and J by 7 bases, leaving 7 bases between them. The CDR3 protein is CASSEGAPEKLFF. The CDR3, as DNA: TGTGCCAGCAGTGAAGGAGCCCCTGAAAAACTGTTTTTT.

In this sample, this clonotype turned up many times. The V gene is TRBV30, the J gene TRBJ1-2, with D perhaps TRBD1 (5 bases). This CDR3 is 11 amino acids long. From germline, CDR1 is GTSNPN and CDR2 SVGIG (reference sequence). The ends were cut back, 5 bases at V and 8 bases at J, with 12 bases in the middle. Here the CDR3 DNA reads TGTGCCTGGGCCAGTGGGGCCGGCTACACCTTC. It is translated as CAWASGAGYTF. Using reference TRBV30 and TRBJ1-2 for the parts outside the CDR3, the full variable domain is SQTIHQWPATLVQPVGSPLSLECTVEGTSNPNLYWYRQAAGRGLQLLFYSVGIGQISSEVPQNLSASRPQDRQFILSSKKLLLSDSGFYLCAWASGAGYTFGSGTRLTVV.

This chain uses TRBV4-1 with TRBJ2-3; 10 nucleotides align to TRBD2. The V and J ends lost 1 base and 1 base, in that order; junction bases with no gene match: 8. Germline CDR1 and CDR2: MGHRA and YSYEKL. CDR3 size: 18 residues. CDR3 coding DNA: TGCGCCAGCAGCCAAGGGGGTAAAGGGACTAGCGGCACAGATACGCAGTATTTT. Translating it yields CASSQGGKGTSGTDTQYF.

On this clonotype: One end of the junction is discordant with germline, which a read error may explain. V and J are TRBV5-1 and TRBJ2-3; D uncertain. Germline loops: CDR1 SGHRS, CDR2 YFSETQ. The CDR3 is 13 residues long. DNA for the CDR3: TGCGTCAGCAGCCTAGATAGCACAGATACGCAGTATTTT. Translating gives CVSSLDSTDTQYF. Drawing the rest from reference TRBV5-1 and TRBJ2-3, the complete variable domain is KAGVTQTPRYLIKTRGQQVTLSCSPISGHRSVSWYQQTPGQGLQFLFEYFSETQRNKGNFPGRFSGRQFSNSRSEMNVSTLELGDSALYLCVSSLDSTDTQYFGPGTRLTVL.

This clonotype was counted at least ten times. The CDR3 nucleotides are TGTGCCAGCAGTTTGGGTTGGACAGGCGGATACTATGGCTACACCTTC. Its translation: CASSLGWTGGYYGYTF. The V call is TRBV12-3 or TRBV12-4, the J call TRBJ1-2, with 7 positions matching TRBD1. With 3 bases clipped from V and 3 bases from J, the junction kept 10 bases outside the gene matches. This CDR3 is built from 16 residues.

This rearrangement joins TRBV19 to TRBJ2-1, with D perhaps given as TRBD1 or TRBD2 (5 bases each). This CDR3 spans 16 amino acids. CDR1 LNHDA and CDR2 SQIVND come from the germline V gene (reference sequence). The V and J ends lost 3 bases and 6 bases respectively, with 18 bases between them. The CDR3 sequence is CASSIWDGRKGNEQFF. The CDR3 bases are TGTGCCAGTAGTATCTGGGACGGACGAAAAGGCAATGAGCAGTTCTTC.

This clonotype was found a few times. The chain uses TRBV20-1 and TRBJ2-6, with 9 bases fitting TRBD2. This CDR3 region has 18 residues. The germline gives CDR1 DFQATT, CDR2 SNEGSKA (reference sequence). V lost 1 base and J lost 4; bases outside the gene matches: 11. In DNA, the CDR3 is TGCAGTGCTAGAGGAGTTGGCGGGGGGGGTAAGGGGGCCAACGTCCTGACTTTC. Amino acids: CSARGVGGGGKGANVLTF.

This clonotype appeared many times. The V gene is TRBV5-5, the J gene TRBJ1-1; D remains unclear. The germline V gene encodes CDR1 SGHKS and CDR2 YYEKEE (reference sequence). Trimming pared 0 bases from V and 11 bases from J, leaving 17 bases between. This CDR3 is built from 14 residues. The CDR3 loop reads CASSLASDSPVAFF. The CDR3 nucleotides are TGTGCCAGCAGCTTGGCCTCGGATTCCCCAGTCGCTTTCTTT.

This clonotype was found many times. V and J are TRBV6-6 and TRBJ1-1; 7 bases are shared with TRBD1. Unmatched junction bases numbered 8, after V lost 2 bases and J lost 5 bases. This CDR3 region has 15 residues. CDR1 and CDR2 from the germline V gene are MNHNY and SVGAGI (reference sequence). The CDR3 DNA sequence: TGTGCCAGCAGTTACCAATGGACAGGTGGGACTGAAGCTTTCTTT. Its translation is CASSYQWTGGTEAFF.

The chain couples TRBV24-1 to TRBJ2-5; 8 nucleotides line up with TRBD1. Germline loops: CDR1 KGHDR, CDR2 SFDVKD. V dropped 5 bases and J dropped 5; count of bases not matched to a gene: 6. This CDR3 contains 14 residues. The chain's CDR3 is CATSGQGFGETQYF. The CDR3 DNA sequence: TGTGCCACCAGTGGACAGGGGTTCGGCGAGACCCAGTACTTC.

This clonotype came up many times. This chain links TRBV6-2 or TRBV6-3 with TRBJ2-7; 9 bases agree with TRBD2. There are 17 residues in the CDR3. The trim removed 5 bases at V and 6 bases at J, leaving 17 bases unmatched. Germline values: CDR1 MNHEY, CDR2 SVGEGT. CDR3: CASSPALAGDIYGEQYF. CDR3 sequence (DNA): TGTGCCAGCAGTCCCGCGTTAGCGGGAGACATCTACGGCGAGCAGTACTTC.

The chain employs TRBV12-5 and TRBJ2-3; 7 nucleotides line up with TRBD1. Germline values: CDR1 LGHNT, CDR2 FRNRAP. V shed 0 bases, J shed 0 bases, and the junction held 9 bases outside the gene matches. The CDR3 spans 18 residues. The CDR3 here is CASGLVRDGTVSTDTQYF. The CDR3 DNA follows: TGTGCTAGTGGTTTGGTACGGGATGGGACAGTAAGCACAGATACGCAGTATTTT.

This clonotype was counted at least ten times. The chain uses TRBV29-1 and TRBJ1-4; 8 nucleotides line up with TRBD1. Losses at the gene ends were 5 bases for V and 8 bases for J; bases not matched to a gene: 7. The CDR3 has 13 residues. CDR1 and CDR2 from the germline V gene are SQVTM and ANQGSEA. CDR3 bases: TGCAGCGTTCTCGACAGGGGTGGCGAAAAACTGTTTTTT. Amino acid sequence: CSVLDRGGEKLFF.